The present T cell receptor beta chain was sequenced within a study of blood T cells in healthy people across ages. Primed by a sample-barcoded 5' primer and a J-beta primer mix, a second PCR proceeded for about 6 to 11 cycles. Via MiXCR, TCRdb re-called the 5' RACE reads, giving one row per CDR3 protein. The sample holds about 510,000 distinct CDR3 sequences; 25% to 35% are singletons and the top ten take approximately 3.3%. These data also featured in a second study, about T cells of mothers and their children.

Sequencing was performed on blood. This sequence was found in a boy aged 2 to 10 in good health.

CDR3 sequence reads: CASSSPGTGDFGYTF. Written as DNA, the CDR3 is TGTGCCAGCAGCTCCCCCGGGACAGGGGATTTTGGCTACACCTTC. This chain joins TRBV11-2 and TRBJ1-2, with 10 bases lining up with TRBD1. The CDR3 loop spans 15 amino acids. V lost 4 bases to trimming and J lost 7 bases; unmatched junction nucleotides: 9. CDR1 and CDR2 from the germline V gene are SGHAT and FQNNGV.